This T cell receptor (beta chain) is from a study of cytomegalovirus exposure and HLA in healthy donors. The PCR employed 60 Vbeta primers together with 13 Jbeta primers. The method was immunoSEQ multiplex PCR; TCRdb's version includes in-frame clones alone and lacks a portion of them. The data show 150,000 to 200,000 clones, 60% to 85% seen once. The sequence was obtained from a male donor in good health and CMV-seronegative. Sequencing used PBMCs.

The CDR3 DNA follows: TGTGCCAGCTCACACTCCCGGGACTCCTATAATTCACCCCTCCACTTT. It encodes CASSHSRDSYNSPLHF. V gene TRBV18 combines with J gene TRBJ1-6; D is unresolved. The CDR3 runs 16 residues. V gave up 4 bases and J gave up 0 bases, with 10 bases separating them. Germline V lookup: CDR1 KGHSH, CDR2 LQKENI.